This T cell receptor (beta chain) was obtained from a study of T cell repertoires in cytomegalovirus infection. Background on the study: Use of recently identified HLA-C-restricted and well-studied HLA-B-restricted CMV epitopes was part of the study. Carrying CMV and the relevant HLA type showed in public TCR beta signatures.

TCRdb reanalysed the reads using MiXCR and keeps one entry per CDR3 protein. Altogether 110,000 to 150,000 distinct CDR3 sequences are present, approximately 30% being singletons, with the ten largest covering about 50%. Trimming removed 1 base at V and 7 bases at J, with 13 bases between. The CDR3 is 15 residues long. Germline CDR1 SGHAT, CDR2 FQNNGV. This clonotype was found a few times. Its specificity is unknown. The clonotype comes from a human donor in good health (CMV status not recorded). Some clones in this sample may be carry-over from other donors' samples. This sequence joins TRBV11-2 and TRBJ1-4; weak D call: TRBD1 (6 bases). The sample was CD8+ T cells from cultured PBMCs, taken from culture after CMV antigen stimulation. DNA of the CDR3: TGTGCCAGCAGCTTAGTGAGGGGGGCCCTTGAAAAACTGTTTTTT. This encodes CASSLVRGALEKLFF.